These 10 T cell receptor beta chains were all obtained from the same sample, sequenced in a study of technical replicates of blood from a few donors (dated by TCRdb to about 2017). The library was prepared using the immunoSEQ multiplex PCR assay. TCRdb took over this immuneACCESS table, retaining in-frame rearrangements with V and J assigned. Such tables are incomplete; in checked studies, under half of the missing clones stem from an unresolved V gene, and the remainder is unexplained. Recorded for this sample are roughly 80,000 clones; around 96% of them occurred a single time. The ten most abundant clones make up around 0.4% of the sample. What was sequenced was T cells isolated from PBMCs. These TCRs come from a human donor in good health.

The chain combines TRBV28 with TRBJ1-1; TRBD1 might be the D (5 bases). Trimming left V 11 bases short and J 0 bases short, with 19 bases between. This CDR3 is built from 15 residues. Per germline, CDR1 MDHEN and CDR2 SYDVKM. CDR3 nucleotides: TGTGCCGCCCAAAGCCAGGGAGGCGTGAACACTGAAGCTTTCTTT. It codes for CAAQSQGGVNTEAFF.

The J gene is TRBJ2-7, the V gene TRBV6-5; no reliable D call. CDR3 length: 12 amino acids. V was trimmed by 2 bases and J by 5 bases, leaving 7 bases between them. Per germline, CDR1 MNHEY and CDR2 SVGAGI. Written as DNA, the CDR3 is TGTGCCAGCAGTTACGGCACCCACGAGCAGTACTTC. This gives the protein CASSYGTHEQYF.

The rearrangement uses TRBV7-9 and TRBJ2-2, with 8 bases matching TRBD1. The CDR3 is 16 residues long. Germline lookup yields CDR1 SEHNR and CDR2 FQNEAQ (reference sequence). The V and J ends lost 5 bases and 0 bases, in that order; junction bases with no gene match: 5. The CDR3 DNA reads TGTGCCAGCAGCCCTGGACAGGGAACGAACACCGGGGAGCTGTTTTTT. Its translation: CASSPGQGTNTGELFF.

The rearrangement uses TRBV4-1 and TRBJ2-3; the D gene is possibly TRBD2 (7 bases). The CDR3 is 17 residues long. Between the trimmed V and J ends, which lost 0 bases and 1 base, there was a span of 14 bases. CDR1 MGHRA and CDR2 YSYEKL come from the germline V gene. The CDR3 region has the DNA TGCGCCAGCAGCCAAGAAAAGGGGGAGGGGCGCACAGATACGCAGTATTTT. Protein sequence: CASSQEKGEGRTDTQYF.

The chain employs TRBV5-1 and TRBJ2-1; 7 positions match TRBD1. J was trimmed by 13 bases and V by 0 bases; bases with no gene match: 4. CDR1 is SGHRS and CDR2 is YFSETQ in the germline V gene. The CDR3 totals 12 residues. CDR3 loop: CASSLEGTVQFF. The DNA for the CDR3 is TGCGCCAGCAGCTTGGAAGGGACAGTCCAGTTCTTC.

This chain links TRBV7-3 with TRBJ2-2; D is uncertain. V was shortened by 2 bases and J by 6 bases, with 4 bases between the two germline ends. The CDR3 covers 12 residues. Germline CDR1 and CDR2: SGHTA and FQGTGA. CDR3 residues: CASSLLAGELFF. DNA of the CDR3: TGTGCCAGCAGCTTATTAGCCGGGGAGCTGTTTTTT.

The J gene is TRBJ2-7, the V gene TRBV4-2; 10 nucleotides align to TRBD2. V trimming: 0 bases; J trimming: 4 bases; junction bases outside the gene matches: 3. Per germline, CDR1 LGHNA and CDR2 YNFKEQ. The CDR3 loop spans 15 amino acids. CDR3: CASSQDLLAGYEQYF. The CDR3 DNA reads TGTGCCAGCAGCCAAGATTTACTAGCGGGGTACGAGCAGTACTTC.

The V call is TRBV7-3, the J call TRBJ2-3, with D possibly matching TRBD2 (5 bases). V was trimmed by 1 base and J by 0 bases, leaving 5 bases between them. Germline values: CDR1 SGHTA, CDR2 FQGTGA. The CDR3 totals 14 residues. The CDR3 reads CASSLRTSTDTQYF. Here the CDR3 DNA reads TGTGCCAGCAGCTTAAGGACTAGCACAGATACGCAGTATTTT. The variable domain in full, with the rest retrieved from reference TRBV7-3 and TRBJ2-3, is GAGVSQTPSNKVTEKGKYVELRCDPISGHTALYWYRQSLGQGPEFLIYFQGTGAADDSGLPNDRFFAVRPEGSVSTLKIQRTERGDSAVYLCASSLRTSTDTQYFGPGTRLTVL.

The chain combines TRBV29-1 with TRBJ2-5; D call uncertain. The germline V and J ends were trimmed by 4 bases and 4 bases, with 4 bases remaining between them. The CDR3 length is 10 residues. Germline CDR1 SQVTM, CDR2 ANQGSEA. The CDR3 DNA is TGCAGCGTTGGTCTAGAGACCCAGTACTTC. Amino acid sequence: CSVGLETQYF.

On this clone: The junction departs from the called germline gene at one end, perhaps through a read error. The V and J genes are TRBV11-2 and TRBJ1-2, with D unclear. The CDR3 runs to 14 residues. The germline V gene has CDR1 SGHAT and CDR2 FQNNGV. The CDR3 coding sequence is TGTGCCAGCAGCTTAGTACCCGGGAACTCTGGCTACACCTTC. It translates to CASSLVPGNSGYTF.